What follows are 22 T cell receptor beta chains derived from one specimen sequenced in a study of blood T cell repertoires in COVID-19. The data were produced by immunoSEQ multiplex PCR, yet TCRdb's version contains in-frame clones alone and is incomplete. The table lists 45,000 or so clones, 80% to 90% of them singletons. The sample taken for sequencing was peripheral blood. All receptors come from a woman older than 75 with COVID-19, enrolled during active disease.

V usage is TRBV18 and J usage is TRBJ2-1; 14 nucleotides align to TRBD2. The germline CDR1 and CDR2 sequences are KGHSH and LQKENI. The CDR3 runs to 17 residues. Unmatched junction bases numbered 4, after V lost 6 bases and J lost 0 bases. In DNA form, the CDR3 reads TGTGCCAGCTCCCCGGGACTAGCGGGGGCCTCCTACAATGAGCAGTTCTTC. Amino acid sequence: CASSPGLAGASYNEQFF. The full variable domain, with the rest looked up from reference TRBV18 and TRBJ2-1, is NAGVMQNPRHLVRRRGQEARLRCSPMKGHSHVYWYRQLPEEGLKFMVYLQKENIIDESGMPKERFSAEFPKEGPSILRIQQVVRGDSAAYFCASSPGLAGASYNEQFFGPGTRLTVL.

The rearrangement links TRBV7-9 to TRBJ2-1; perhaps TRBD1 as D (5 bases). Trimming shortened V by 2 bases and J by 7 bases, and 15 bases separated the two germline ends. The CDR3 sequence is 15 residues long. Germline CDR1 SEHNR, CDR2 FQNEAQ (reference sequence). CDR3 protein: CASSLQAGFGNEQFF. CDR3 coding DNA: TGTGCCAGCAGCTTACAGGCAGGGTTCGGAAATGAGCAGTTCTTC.

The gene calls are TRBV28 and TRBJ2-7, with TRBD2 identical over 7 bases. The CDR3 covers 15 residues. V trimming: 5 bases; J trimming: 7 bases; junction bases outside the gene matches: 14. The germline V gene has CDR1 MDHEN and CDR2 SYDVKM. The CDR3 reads CASSELSGDVREQYF. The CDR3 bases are TGTGCCAGCAGTGAATTGAGCGGGGACGTACGGGAGCAGTACTTC.

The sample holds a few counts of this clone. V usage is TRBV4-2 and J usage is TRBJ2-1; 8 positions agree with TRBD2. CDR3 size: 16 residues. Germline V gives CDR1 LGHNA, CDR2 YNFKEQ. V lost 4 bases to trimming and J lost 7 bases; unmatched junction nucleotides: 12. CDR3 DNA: TGTGCCAGCAGCCGGCAGGGACTAGTGTCTGGTAATGAGCAGTTCTTC. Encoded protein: CASSRQGLVSGNEQFF.

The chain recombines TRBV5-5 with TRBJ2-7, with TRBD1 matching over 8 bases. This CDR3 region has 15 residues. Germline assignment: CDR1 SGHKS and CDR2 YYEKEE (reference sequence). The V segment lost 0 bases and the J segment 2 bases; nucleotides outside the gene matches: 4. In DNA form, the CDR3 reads TGTGCCAGCAGCTTGGTGGCAGGGGGCCCCTACGAGCAGTACTTC. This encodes CASSLVAGGPYEQYF.

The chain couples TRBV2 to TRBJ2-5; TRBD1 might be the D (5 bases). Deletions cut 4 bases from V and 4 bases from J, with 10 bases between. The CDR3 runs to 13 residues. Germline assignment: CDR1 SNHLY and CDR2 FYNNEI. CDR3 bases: TGTGCCAGCAGTGGGGGCACGGGAGAGACCCAGTACTTC. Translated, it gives CASSGGTGETQYF. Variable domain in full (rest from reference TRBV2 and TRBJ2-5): EPEVTQTPSHQVTQMGQEVILRCVPISNHLYFYWYRQILGQKVEFLVSFYNNEISEKSEIFDDQFSVERPDGSNFTLKIRSTKLEDSAMYFCASSGGTGETQYFGPGTRLLVL.

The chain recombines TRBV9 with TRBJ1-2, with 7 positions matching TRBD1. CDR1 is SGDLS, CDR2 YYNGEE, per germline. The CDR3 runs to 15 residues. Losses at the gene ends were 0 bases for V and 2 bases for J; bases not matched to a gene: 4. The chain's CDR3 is CASSVGDRVNYGYTF. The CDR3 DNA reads TGTGCCAGCAGCGTAGGAGACAGGGTAAACTATGGCTACACCTTC. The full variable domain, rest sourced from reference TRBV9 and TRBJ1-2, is DSGVTQTPKHLITATGQRVTLRCSPRSGDLSVYWYQQSLDQGLQFLIQYYNGEERAKGNILERFSAQQFPDLHSELNLSSLELGDSALYFCASSVGDRVNYGYTFGSGTRLTVV.

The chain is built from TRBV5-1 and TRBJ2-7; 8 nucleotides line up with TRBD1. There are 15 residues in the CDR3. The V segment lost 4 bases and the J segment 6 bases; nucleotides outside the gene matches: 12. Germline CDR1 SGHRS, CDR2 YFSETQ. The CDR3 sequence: CASSLDRGSRAEQYF. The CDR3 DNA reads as TGCGCCAGCAGCCTCGACAGGGGATCCAGGGCCGAGCAGTACTTC. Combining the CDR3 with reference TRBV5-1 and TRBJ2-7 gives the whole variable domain KAGVTQTPRYLIKTRGQQVTLSCSPISGHRSVSWYQQTPGQGLQFLFEYFSETQRNKGNFPGRFSGRQFSNSRSEMNVSTLELGDSALYLCASSLDRGSRAEQYFGPGTRLTVT.

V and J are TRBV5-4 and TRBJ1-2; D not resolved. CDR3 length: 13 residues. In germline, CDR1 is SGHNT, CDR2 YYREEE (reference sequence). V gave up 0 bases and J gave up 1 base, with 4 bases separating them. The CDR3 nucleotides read TGTGCCAGCAGCTTGGGGCTTAACTATGGCTACACCTTC. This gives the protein CASSLGLNYGYTF.

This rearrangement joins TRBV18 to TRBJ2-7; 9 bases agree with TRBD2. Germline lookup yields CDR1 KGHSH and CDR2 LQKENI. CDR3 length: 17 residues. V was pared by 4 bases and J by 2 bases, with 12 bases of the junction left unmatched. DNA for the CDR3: TGTGCCAGCTCACGGGGATTGACTAGCGGAGGCCCCTACGAGCAGTACTTC. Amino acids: CASSRGLTSGGPYEQYF. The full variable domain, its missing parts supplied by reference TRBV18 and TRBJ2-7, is NAGVMQNPRHLVRRRGQEARLRCSPMKGHSHVYWYRQLPEEGLKFMVYLQKENIIDESGMPKERFSAEFPKEGPSILRIQQVVRGDSAAYFCASSRGLTSGGPYEQYFGPGTRLTVT.

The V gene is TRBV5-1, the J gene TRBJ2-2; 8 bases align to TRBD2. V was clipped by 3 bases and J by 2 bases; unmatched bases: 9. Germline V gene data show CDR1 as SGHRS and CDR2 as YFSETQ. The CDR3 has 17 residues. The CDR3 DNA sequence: TGCGCCAGCAGCTACGGAGGAGCGGGGGTTAACACCGGGGAGCTGTTTTTT. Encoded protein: CASSYGGAGVNTGELFF.

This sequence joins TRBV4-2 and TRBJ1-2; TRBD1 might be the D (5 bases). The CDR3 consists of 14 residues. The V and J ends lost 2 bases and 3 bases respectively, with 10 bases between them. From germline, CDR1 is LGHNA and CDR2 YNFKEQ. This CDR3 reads CASSQQQGDYGYTF. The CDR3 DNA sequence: TGTGCCAGCAGCCAACAACAAGGGGACTATGGCTACACCTTC.

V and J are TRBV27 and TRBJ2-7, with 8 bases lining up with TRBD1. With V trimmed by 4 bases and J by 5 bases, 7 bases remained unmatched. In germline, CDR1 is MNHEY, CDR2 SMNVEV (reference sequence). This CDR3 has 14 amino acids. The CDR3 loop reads CASSSIRGPDEQYF. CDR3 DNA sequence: TGTGCCAGCAGTTCCATCAGGGGGCCTGACGAGCAGTACTTC.

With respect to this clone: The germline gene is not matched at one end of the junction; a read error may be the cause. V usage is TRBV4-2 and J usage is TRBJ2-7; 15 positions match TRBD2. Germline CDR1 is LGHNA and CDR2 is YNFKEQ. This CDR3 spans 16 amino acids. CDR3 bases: TGTGCCAGCAGCCAAGACCGGATGGGACTAGCGGGAGGAGGTTTCTTC. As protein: CASSQDRMGLAGGGFF.

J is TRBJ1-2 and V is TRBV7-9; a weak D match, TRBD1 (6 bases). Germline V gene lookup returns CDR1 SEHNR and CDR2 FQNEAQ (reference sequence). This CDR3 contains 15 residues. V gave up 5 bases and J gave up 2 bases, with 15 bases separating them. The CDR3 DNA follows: TGTGCCAGCAGCCCCGCCGGACAGCGGAACTATGGCTACACCTTC. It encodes CASSPAGQRNYGYTF.

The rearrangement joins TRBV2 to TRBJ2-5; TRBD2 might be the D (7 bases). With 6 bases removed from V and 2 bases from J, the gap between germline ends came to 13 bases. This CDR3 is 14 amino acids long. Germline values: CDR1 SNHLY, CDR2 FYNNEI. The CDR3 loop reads CASSQQGGQETQYF. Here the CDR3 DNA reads TGTGCCAGCAGCCAACAGGGAGGGCAAGAGACCCAGTACTTC.

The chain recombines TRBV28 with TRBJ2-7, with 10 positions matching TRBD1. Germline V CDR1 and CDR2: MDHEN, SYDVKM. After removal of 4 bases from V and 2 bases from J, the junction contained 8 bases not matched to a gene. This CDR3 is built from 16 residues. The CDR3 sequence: CASSSGGDRGTYEQYF. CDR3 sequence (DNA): TGTGCCAGCAGTTCTGGAGGGGACAGGGGAACCTACGAGCAGTACTTC.

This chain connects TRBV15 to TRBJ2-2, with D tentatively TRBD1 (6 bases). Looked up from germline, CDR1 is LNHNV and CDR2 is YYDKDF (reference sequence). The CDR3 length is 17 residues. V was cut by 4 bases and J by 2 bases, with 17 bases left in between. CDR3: CATSTSQGFLNTGELFF. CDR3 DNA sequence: TGTGCCACCAGCACCTCACAGGGCTTCCTAAACACCGGGGAGCTGTTTTTT.

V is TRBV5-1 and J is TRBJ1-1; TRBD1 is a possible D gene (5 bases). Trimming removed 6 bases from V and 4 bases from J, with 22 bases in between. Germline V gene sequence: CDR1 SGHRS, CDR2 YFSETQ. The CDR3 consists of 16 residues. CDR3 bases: TGCGCCAGCAACACCGGGCCAAACGCCGGGGGCACTGAAGCTTTCTTT. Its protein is CASNTGPNAGGTEAFF. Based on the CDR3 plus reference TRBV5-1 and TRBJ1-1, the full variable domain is KAGVTQTPRYLIKTRGQQVTLSCSPISGHRSVSWYQQTPGQGLQFLFEYFSETQRNKGNFPGRFSGRQFSNSRSEMNVSTLELGDSALYLCASNTGPNAGGTEAFFGQGTRLTVV.

DNA of the CDR3: TGTGCCAGCAGCCTGACAGGTAGCAATCAGCCCCAGCATTTT. Translating it yields CASSLTGSNQPQHF. This chain links TRBV7-9 with TRBJ1-5; a weak D match, TRBD1 (6 bases). CDR1 and CDR2 (germline): SEHNR, FQNEAQ (reference sequence). Trimming shortened V by 5 bases and J by 0 bases, and 8 bases separated the two germline ends. The CDR3 spans 14 residues.

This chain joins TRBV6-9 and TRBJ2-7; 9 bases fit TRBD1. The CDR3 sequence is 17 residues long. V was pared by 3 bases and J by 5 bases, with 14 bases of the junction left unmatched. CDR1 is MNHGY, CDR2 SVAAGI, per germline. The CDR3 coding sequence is TGTGCCAGCAGTTACACTCACCACCGGGACAGGGACCACGAGCAGTACTTC. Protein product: CASSYTHHRDRDHEQYF.

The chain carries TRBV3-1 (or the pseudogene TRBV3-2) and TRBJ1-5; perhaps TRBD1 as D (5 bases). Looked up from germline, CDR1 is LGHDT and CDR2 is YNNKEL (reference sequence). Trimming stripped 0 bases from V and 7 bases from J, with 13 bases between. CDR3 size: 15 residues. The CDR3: CASSQEAGISQPQHF. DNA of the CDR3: TGTGCCAGCAGCCAAGAGGCAGGGATCTCCCAGCCCCAGCATTTT.